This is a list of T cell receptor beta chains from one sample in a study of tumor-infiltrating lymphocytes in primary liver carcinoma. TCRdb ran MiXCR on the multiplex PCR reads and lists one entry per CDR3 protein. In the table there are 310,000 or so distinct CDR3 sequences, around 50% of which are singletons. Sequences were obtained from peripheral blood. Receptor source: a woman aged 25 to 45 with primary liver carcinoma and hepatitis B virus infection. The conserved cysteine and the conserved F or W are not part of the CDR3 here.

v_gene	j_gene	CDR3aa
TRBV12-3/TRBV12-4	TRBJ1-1	ASSNTGNTEAL
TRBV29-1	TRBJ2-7	SVADKSSYEQY
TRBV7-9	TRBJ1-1	ASSSDRGEREAF
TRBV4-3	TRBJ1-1	ASGSVASTTEAF
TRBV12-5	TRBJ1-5	ASGLVLRGLGSNQPQH
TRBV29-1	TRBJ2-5	SVETGRGVRETQY
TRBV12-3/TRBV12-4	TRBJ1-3	ASSGRSGNTIY
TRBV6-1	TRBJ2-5	ASSEQRQQETQY
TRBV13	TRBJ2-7	ASSLRGGIDYEQY
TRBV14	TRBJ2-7	ASSRGQGVIRHC
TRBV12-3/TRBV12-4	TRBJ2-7	ASSLRARQGNKQY
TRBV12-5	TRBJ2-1	ASGWGSGGGSYNEQF
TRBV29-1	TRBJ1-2	SVPGPSSYGYT
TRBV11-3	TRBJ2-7	ASNDGGRHEQY
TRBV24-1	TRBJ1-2	ATSDPGTGYGYT
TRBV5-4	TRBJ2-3	ASSLGGLAEDTQY
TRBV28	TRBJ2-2	ASRWAPVANTGELF
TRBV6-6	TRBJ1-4	ASSWDEKLF
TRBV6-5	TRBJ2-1	ASSFLPPGTGGNEQF
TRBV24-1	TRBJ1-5	ATSDRDIGQPQH
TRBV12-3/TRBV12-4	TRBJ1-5	VSTRDRAGQPQH
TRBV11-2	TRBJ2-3	ASSLGPGFRGDTQY
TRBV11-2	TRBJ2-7	ASSLTDGAYDHY
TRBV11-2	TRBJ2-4	ASSPMTGLYKNIQY
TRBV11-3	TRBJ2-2	ASSSMSAGWELF
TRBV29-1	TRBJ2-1	SAARDAPNEQF
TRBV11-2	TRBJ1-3	ASSCVSGNTIY
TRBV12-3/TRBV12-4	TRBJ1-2	ASSFDRFLGYGYT
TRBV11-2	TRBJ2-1	ASSTYGTGGEQS
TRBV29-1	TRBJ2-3	IVETGGTQY
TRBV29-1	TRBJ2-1	SVTYRGGEEQF
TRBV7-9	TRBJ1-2	ASSLGPRLDGYT
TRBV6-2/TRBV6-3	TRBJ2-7	ASSQQGLATYEQY
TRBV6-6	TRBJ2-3	VSRYGVATDTQY
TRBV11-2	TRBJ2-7	ASSLVLAGAEQY
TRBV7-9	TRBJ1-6	ASSPGGSYNSPLH
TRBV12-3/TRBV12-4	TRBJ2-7	ACSPGAGFYEQY
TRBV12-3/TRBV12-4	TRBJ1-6	ANSSGTGDSPLH
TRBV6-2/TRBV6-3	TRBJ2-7	GSINPPGEQY
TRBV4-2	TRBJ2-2	ASGHNLGRSGKLF
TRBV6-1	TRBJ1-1	ASTVLGRGSTEAF
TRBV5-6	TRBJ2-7	ASSSRLAPYEQY
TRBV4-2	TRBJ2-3	ASSQEALAGAPLADAQY
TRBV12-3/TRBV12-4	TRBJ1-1	ASSLGWTANTEAF
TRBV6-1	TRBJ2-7	ASRPGRTSYELY
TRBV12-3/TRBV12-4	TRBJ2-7	ASSIHYEQY
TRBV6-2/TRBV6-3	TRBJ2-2	ASSYLQSNTGELF
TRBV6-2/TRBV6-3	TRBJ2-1	ASSYPPVYNEQF
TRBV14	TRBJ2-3	ASSQDAGEGVRLMQY
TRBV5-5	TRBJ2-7	ASSWPVREQY